Listed below are T cell receptor beta chains from one sample, sequenced in a study of blood T cells in healthy people across ages. MiXCR, applied by TCRdb to the 5' RACE reads, yields one record per CDR3 protein. The sample contains around 800,000 distinct CDR3 sequences, approximately 67% of which appear only once. Sequenced input: blood. Source of these receptors: a man aged 25-40 years in good health. Both conserved end residues are trimmed from each CDR3. Each record gives: J gene, V gene, D gene, CDR3 protein. The D gene is left open where the match is weak.

>TRBJ1-2|TRBV29-1|NA
SVEVRLAHQGYT
>TRBJ2-1|TRBV24-1|TRBD2
ATSGVVRGSSYNEQF
>TRBJ2-5|TRBV20-1|TRBD2
SARNSGGDGETQY
>TRBJ2-5|TRBV4-3|NA
ASSQETEMKTQY
>TRBJ2-5|TRBV29-1|NA
SVVGGGEETQY
>TRBJ2-7|TRBV3-1|NA
ASSPRRAGEQY
>TRBJ2-3|TRBV6-5|NA
ASSYTRGSDTQY
>TRBJ2-5|TRBV27|TRBD2
ASSLGTSGGGETQY
>TRBJ2-3|TRBV20-1|TRBD2
SARVLGLAGVGDTQY
>TRBJ2-1|TRBV10-3|TRBD2
AIRGGTSGDNEQF
>TRBJ1-2|TRBV6-1|TRBD1
ASSPRGENYSYT
>TRBJ1-5|TRBV15|NA
ATSKETVYSNQPQH
>TRBJ2-4|TRBV24-1|TRBD1
ATSDPGGLRDIQY
>TRBJ2-7|TRBV30|NA
AWSVGQQQY
>NA|TRBV10-3|NA
AITRDQGETQY
>TRBJ2-7|TRBV6-2/TRBV6-3|NA
ASSTSGTGAYEQY
>TRBJ1-2|TRBV27|NA
ASSPQGEGYGYT
>TRBJ2-7|TRBV6-5|TRBD1
ASKRTGVDNEQY
>NA|TRBV20-1|NA
SAELGLETQY
>TRBJ2-1|TRBV4-3|TRBD1
ASSQGDSNNEQF
>TRBJ2-7|TRBV12-3/TRBV12-4|TRBD1
ASSWNDRGYEQY
>TRBJ2-3|TRBV7-2|NA
ASSLVGSAVSDTQY
>TRBJ2-1|TRBV7-3|TRBD1
ASSSRDRVLGEQF
>TRBJ2-7|TRBV29-1|NA
SVVGGRTYEQY
>TRBJ1-1|TRBV3-1|NA
ASAHGALGTEAF
>TRBJ2-7|TRBV3-1|NA
ASSQGFRGEQY
>NA|TRBV20-1|TRBD2
SARGLAGLLKTQY
>TRBJ1-5|TRBV20-1|NA
SARVKARENQPQH
>NA|TRBV6-2/TRBV6-3|NA
ASSRQSPYEQY
>TRBJ2-3|TRBV20-1|TRBD2
SAIQLAGGTDTQY
>TRBJ2-1|TRBV12-3/TRBV12-4|TRBD2
ASSPLTSGGVEF
>TRBJ1-4|TRBV13|TRBD1
ASRQGGDEKLF
>TRBJ1-1|TRBV12-3/TRBV12-4|NA
ASSSHLNTEAF
>TRBJ2-7|TRBV20-1|NA
SAVSGSDAYEQY
>TRBJ1-2|TRBV12-3/TRBV12-4|NA
ASSVPSGYGYT
>TRBJ2-1|TRBV2|TRBD2
ASSVRGGEGEQF
>TRBJ2-3|TRBV7-7|TRBD2
ASSSWRGAPNFLDTQY
>NA|TRBV7-2|NA
ASSLTQGLGYNEQY
>TRBJ2-4|TRBV12-3/TRBV12-4|TRBD2
ASSGGKGKNIQY
>TRBJ1-6|TRBV4-3|NA
ASSQVSGRNSPLH
>TRBJ2-3|TRBV20-1|NA
SARDVGRDTQY
>TRBJ1-5|TRBV20-1|NA
SARDLTGVLRGAQH
>TRBJ1-5|TRBV7-8|NA
ASSSDRQGLSNQPQH
>TRBJ2-2|TRBV6-1|TRBD2
ASSDPSGTSGGANTGELF
>TRBJ2-5|TRBV20-1|NA
SARAGTQETQY